This TCR beta chain came from a study of cytomegalovirus exposure and HLA in healthy donors. Both 60 Vbeta primers and 13 Jbeta primers went into the PCR. Libraries were prepared by immunoSEQ multiplex PCR; TCRdb keeps only in-frame clonotypes and omits some of them. The sample contains approximately 180,000 clones, around 81% of which appear only once. The CDR3 consists of 13 residues. The V and J ends lost 0 bases and 3 bases respectively, with 6 bases between them. Per germline, CDR1 SGHNT and CDR2 YYREEE (reference sequence). The clonotype originates from a man aged 18 to 30 in good health and CMV-seronegative. Source material: PBMCs. The V gene is TRBV5-4, the J gene TRBJ1-1; D uncertain. The CDR3 sequence: CASSLGRDTEAFF. The CDR3 DNA is TGTGCCAGCAGCTTGGGACGGGACACTGAAGCTTTCTTT.